This T cell receptor (beta chain) was profiled in a study of blood T cells in healthy people across ages. About this clonotype: What it binds is unknown.

The CDR3 contains 19 residues. Trimming pared 2 bases from V and 0 bases from J, leaving 18 bases between. The germline V gene has CDR1 SGHDT and CDR2 YYEEEE. Study observations and caveats: Both naive CD4+ cell counts and diversity were greater in long-lived donors than in aged donors.

Sample-barcoded 5' priming and a J-beta primer mix drove a second PCR of about 6 to 12 cycles. TCRdb redid the calling of the 5' RACE reads with MiXCR, one entry per CDR3 protein. The table records about a million distinct CDR3 sequences, 45% to 60% of them present only once. At least 7 million PBMCs were isolated per sample. The chain uses TRBV5-6 and TRBJ2-6; possibly TRBD1 or TRBD2 for D (6 bases each). Sequenced sample: blood. This receptor was obtained from a woman aged 55-69 years in good health. This CDR3 is CASSFGITGADSGANVLTF. The CDR3 DNA sequence: TGTGCCAGCAGCTTTGGCATCACGGGGGCGGACTCTGGGGCCAACGTCCTGACTTTC.